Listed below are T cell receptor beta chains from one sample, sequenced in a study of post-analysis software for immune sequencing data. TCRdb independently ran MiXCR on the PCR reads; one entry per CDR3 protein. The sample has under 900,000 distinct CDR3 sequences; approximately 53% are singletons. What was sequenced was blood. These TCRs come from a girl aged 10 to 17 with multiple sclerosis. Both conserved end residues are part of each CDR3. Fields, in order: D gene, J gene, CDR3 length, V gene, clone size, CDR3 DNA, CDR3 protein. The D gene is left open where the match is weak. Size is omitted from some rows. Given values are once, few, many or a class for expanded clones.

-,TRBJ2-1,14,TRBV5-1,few,TGCGCCAGCAGCTTGAAGTTTGGTTCGGTTGAGCAGTTCTTC,CASSLKFGSVEQFF
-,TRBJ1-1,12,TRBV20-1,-,TGCAGTGGGAACGACCCGAGGACTGAAGCTTTCTTT,CSGNDPRTEAFF
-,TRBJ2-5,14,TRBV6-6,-,TGTGCCAGCAGTTACCGAACAAGGTTTAAAGCCCAGTACTTC,CASSYRTRFKAQYF
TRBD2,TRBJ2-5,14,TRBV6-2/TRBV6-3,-,TGTGCCAGCAGTTACTCGACGCGGGAGGGAGAGCAGTACTTC,CASSYSTREGEQYF
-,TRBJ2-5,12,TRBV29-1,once,TGCAGCGTTGAAGATCCCATTTCGACCCAGTACTTC,CSVEDPISTQYF
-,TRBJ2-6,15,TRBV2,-,TGTGCCAGCACAGGGCAAAGCTCTGGGGCCAACGTCCTGACTTTC,CASTGQSSGANVLTF
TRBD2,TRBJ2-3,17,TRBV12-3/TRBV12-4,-,TGCGCCAGCAGTACCAGGGGACTAGCGGGGGGAGGGGATACGCAGTATTTT,CASSTRGLAGGGDTQYF
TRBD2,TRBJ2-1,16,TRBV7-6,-,TGTGCCAGCAGCCCATCGTCCAGCGGGAGGGCCTTTGAGCAGGTCTTC,CASSPSSSGRAFEQVF
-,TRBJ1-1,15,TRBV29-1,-,TGCAGCGTTTCACCGGGGATCTCCATGAACACTGAAGCTTTCTTT,CSVSPGISMNTEAFF
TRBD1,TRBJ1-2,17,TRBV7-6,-,TGTGCCAGCAGCTTAGTGGGGGGCCGACAGGGGAGTTATGGCTACACCTTC,CASSLVGGRQGSYGYTF
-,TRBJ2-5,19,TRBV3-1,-,TGTGCCAGCAGCCAAGACGGGGCAGGGGGGTGGGAGGAACAAGAGACCCAGTACTTC,CASSQDGAGGWEEQETQYF
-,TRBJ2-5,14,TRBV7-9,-,TGTGCCAGCAGCTTGCTCGGTTCAGAGGAGACCCAGTACTTC,CASSLLGSEETQYF
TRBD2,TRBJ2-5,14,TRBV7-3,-,TGTGCCAGCAGCTTAACGCCGGGAGGAGAGACCCAGTACTTC,CASSLTPGGETQYF
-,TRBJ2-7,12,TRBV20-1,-,TGCAGTGCTGGGACCTCAGCTTACGAGCAGTACTTC,CSAGTSAYEQYF
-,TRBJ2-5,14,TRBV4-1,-,TGCGCCAGCAGCCAAGTTCCCGGTCAAGAGACCCAGTACTTC,CASSQVPGQETQYF
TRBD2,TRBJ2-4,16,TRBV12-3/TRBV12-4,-,TGTGCCAGCAACTCTGGGACTAGCGGTGACAAGAACATTCAGTACTTC,CASNSGTSGDKNIQYF
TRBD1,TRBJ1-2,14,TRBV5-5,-,TGTGCCAGCACCCCGACAGGGGGAGACTATGGCTACACCTTC,CASTPTGGDYGYTF
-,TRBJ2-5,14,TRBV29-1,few,TGCAGCGTTGACCCGACAGGACTCCAAGAGACCCAGTACTTC,CSVDPTGLQETQYF
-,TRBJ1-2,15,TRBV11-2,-,TGTGCCAGCAGCCCGGGCGGGGCAGCCAACTATGGCTACACCTTC,CASSPGGAANYGYTF
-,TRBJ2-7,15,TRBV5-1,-,TGCGCCAGCAGTCGCCTTATGGACGGCTCCTACGAGCAGTACTTC,CASSRLMDGSYEQYF
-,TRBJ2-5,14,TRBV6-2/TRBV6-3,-,TGTGCCAGCAGTTACTCGCTTTCAAAGGGGGAGCAGTACTTC,CASSYSLSKGEQYF
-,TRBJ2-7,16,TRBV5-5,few,TGTGCCAGCAGCTTGTATTACGGGAGCGAGTCCTACGAGCAGTACTTC,CASSLYYGSESYEQYF
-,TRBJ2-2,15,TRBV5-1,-,TGCGCCAGCAGCTCGTCCGGGACAAGAACCGGGGAGCTGTTTTTT,CASSSSGTRTGELFF
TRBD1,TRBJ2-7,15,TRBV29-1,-,TGCAGCGCCTATTCCGGCGGGACAGGGGTTTACGAGCAGTACTTC,CSAYSGGTGVYEQYF
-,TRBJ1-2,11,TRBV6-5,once,TGTGCCAGCACCCCGAGGGATGGCTACACCTTC,CASTPRDGYTF
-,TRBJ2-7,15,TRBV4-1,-,TGCGCCAGCAGCCAAGTGAGAGGGGCGCCCTACGAGCAGTACTTC,CASSQVRGAPYEQYF
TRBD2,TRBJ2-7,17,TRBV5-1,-,TGCGCCAGCAGCTTGGCGGGACTAGCGGGAGTCTGGTACGAGCAGTACTTC,CASSLAGLAGVWYEQYF
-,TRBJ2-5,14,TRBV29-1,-,TGCAGCGTTGATCAGGGACTGCACCAAGAGACCCAGTACTTC,CSVDQGLHQETQYF
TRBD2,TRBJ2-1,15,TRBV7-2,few,TGTGCCAGCAGCTTTGGGGGACTATCCTACAATGAGCAGTTCTTC,CASSFGGLSYNEQFF
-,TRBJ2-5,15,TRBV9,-,TGTGCCAGCAGCGCGGCCCCCCCTAGCCAAGAGACCCAGTACTTC,CASSAAPPSQETQYF
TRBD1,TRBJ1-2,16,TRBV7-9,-,TGTGCCAGCAGCCTAACTACTGACAGGGGGCTCGGTGGCTACACCTTC,CASSLTTDRGLGGYTF
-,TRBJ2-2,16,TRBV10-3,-,TGTGCCATCAGTGGACCAGGGGAAAAACACACCGGGGAGCTGTTTTTT,CAISGPGEKHTGELFF
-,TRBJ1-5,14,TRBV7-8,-,TGTGCCAGCCACCACGGGAGTAGCAATCAGCCCCAGCATTTT,CASHHGSSNQPQHF
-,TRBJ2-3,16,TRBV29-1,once,TGCAGCGTTGATCCTTCGGGGGCAAGGAGCACAGATACGCAGTATTTT,CSVDPSGARSTDTQYF
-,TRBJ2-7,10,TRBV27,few,TGTGCCAGCAGTTTCGGCGAGCAGTACTTC,CASSFGEQYF
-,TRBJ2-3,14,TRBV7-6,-,TGTGCCAGCAGCTTAATGGACAGATCAGATACGCAGTATTTT,CASSLMDRSDTQYF
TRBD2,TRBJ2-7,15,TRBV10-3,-,TGTGCCATCAGTGGGACTAGCGGGAGCCCAGGGGAGCAGTACTTC,CAISGTSGSPGEQYF
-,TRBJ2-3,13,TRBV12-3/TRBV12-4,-,TGTGCCAGCAGTGTTCGGACAGCCAATACGCAGTATTTT,CASSVRTANTQYF
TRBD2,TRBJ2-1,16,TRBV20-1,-,TGCAGTGCTAGAGATAGGGCCAGCGGGAGGGCCGATGAGCAGTTCTTC,CSARDRASGRADEQFF
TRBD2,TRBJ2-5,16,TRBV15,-,TGTGCCACCAGACACAGAGCGGGGGGGCTTCGAGAGACCCAGTACTTC,CATRHRAGGLRETQYF
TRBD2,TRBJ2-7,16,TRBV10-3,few,TGTGCCATCAGTGGAGCGGGGGGGGCCCTCTCCTACGAGCAGTACTTC,CAISGAGGALSYEQYF
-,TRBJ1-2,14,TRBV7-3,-,TGTGCCAGCAGCGACGGGACGGGGCTGGATGGCTACACCTTC,CASSDGTGLDGYTF
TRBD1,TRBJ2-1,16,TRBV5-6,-,TGTGCCAGCAGCCCCCCGGGGACAGGGGGCTTTGGTGAGCAGTTCTTC,CASSPPGTGGFGEQFF
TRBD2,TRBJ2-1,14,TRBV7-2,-,TGTGCCAGCAGTCCCCGGGGGGGCCACAATGAGCAGTTCTTC,CASSPRGGHNEQFF
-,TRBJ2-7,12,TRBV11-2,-,TGTGCCAGCACTCCCTCCTACAATGAGCAGTACTTC,CASTPSYNEQYF
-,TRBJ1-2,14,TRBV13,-,TGTGCCAGCAGCTTACAACAGGGCGGCTATGGCTACACCTTC,CASSLQQGGYGYTF
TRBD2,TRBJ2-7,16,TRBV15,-,TGTGCCACCAGCAGGCCCCTAGCGGGGGGGCCCTACGAGCAGTACTTC,CATSRPLAGGPYEQYF
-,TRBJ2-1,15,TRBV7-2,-,TGTGCCAGCAGTCGAACGGGGGGCGTTTACAATGAGCAGTTCTTC,CASSRTGGVYNEQFF
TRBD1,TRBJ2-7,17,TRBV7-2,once,TGTGCCAGCAGCTTGGCACCCGGGACAGGGGCCCTTACGGAGCAGTACTTC,CASSLAPGTGALTEQYF